This entry lists 26 T cell receptor beta chains sequenced from one sample in a study of cytomegalovirus exposure and HLA in healthy donors. TCRdb's copy holds only in-frame clones and misses some; the assay was immunoSEQ multiplex PCR. The sample holds around 56,000 clones, 90% to 95% seen once. The specimen sequenced was PBMCs. The receptors here all came from a woman under 30 in good health and CMV-seropositive.

V usage is TRBV7-9 and J usage is TRBJ2-5; TRBD2 is a possible D gene (7 bases). From germline, CDR1 is SEHNR and CDR2 FQNEAQ (reference sequence). The CDR3 consists of 14 residues. V lost 7 bases and J 3 bases, leaving 15 bases between the germline ends. The CDR3 bases are TGTGCCAGCACGAGCGGAGGGGGGGAAGAGACCCAGTACTTC. This codes for CASTSGGGEETQYF.

In this sample, this clone turned up once. This chain links TRBV11-2 with TRBJ2-3, with 9 nucleotides matching TRBD2. The length of the CDR3 is 19 residues. Germline loops: CDR1 SGHAT, CDR2 FQNNGV. The V gene end was trimmed by 3 bases and the J gene end by 4 bases; junction bases not matched to a gene: 17. CDR3 sequence: CASSLAGPPAGGWADTQYF. The CDR3 DNA is TGTGCCAGCAGCTTGGCAGGCCCCCCTGCGGGGGGGTGGGCAGATACGCAGTATTTT.

The chain combines TRBV7-9 with TRBJ1-5; possible D gene TRBD1, 6 bases. The CDR3 totals 14 residues. CDR1 is SEHNR, CDR2 FQNEAQ, per germline (reference sequence). Trimming stripped 2 bases from V and 6 bases from J, with 11 bases between. This CDR3 reads CASSLPGTRQPQHF. CDR3 nucleotides: TGTGCCAGCAGCTTACCCGGGACACGTCAGCCCCAGCATTTT.

The chain links TRBV7-2 to TRBJ2-7, with 9 positions matching TRBD2. Losses at the gene ends were 5 bases for V and 3 bases for J; bases not matched to a gene: 8. The CDR3 has 15 residues. The germline gives CDR1 SGHTA, CDR2 FQGNSA. For the CDR3, the DNA is TGTGCCAGCAGCCGTCTAGCGGGGCGTCGCTACGAGCAGTACTTC. Translating it yields CASSRLAGRRYEQYF.

The chain uses TRBV15 and TRBJ2-3, with D possibly TRBD2 on 6 matching bases. The V end lost 0 bases, the J end lost 1 base, and 11 bases lay between the germline ends. The germline gives CDR1 LNHNV, CDR2 YYDKDF (reference sequence). This CDR3 spans 16 amino acids. DNA for the CDR3: TGTGCCACCAGCAGAGATAAGGGGACTCGCACAGATACGCAGTATTTT. Translating gives CATSRDKGTRTDTQYF. Using reference TRBV15 and TRBJ2-3 for the parts outside the CDR3, the full variable domain is DAMVIQNPRYQVTQFGKPVTLSCSQTLNHNVMYWYQQKSSQAPKLLFHYYDKDFNNEADTPDNFQSRRPNTSFCFLDIRSPGLGDTAMYLCATSRDKGTRTDTQYFGPGTRLTVL.

The V gene is TRBV5-6, the J gene TRBJ1-1, with TRBD1 matching 12 bases. The germline V gene encodes CDR1 SGHDT and CDR2 YYEEEE. Trimming cost V 3 bases and J 2 bases; bases outside gene matches: 8. The CDR3 sequence is 17 residues long. The CDR3 DNA reads TGTGCCAGCAGCTGGGGACAGGGGGCGCTCCCTAACACTGAAGCTTTCTTT. Its protein is CASSWGQGALPNTEAFF.

The gene calls are TRBV6-5 and TRBJ2-7; 9 bases are a match to TRBD1. Trimming cost V 6 bases and J 5 bases; bases outside gene matches: 11. Germline CDR1 MNHEY, CDR2 SVGAGI. The CDR3 totals 15 residues. The CDR3: CASSLRDRVTHEQYF. CDR3 nucleotide sequence: TGTGCCAGCAGCCTCCGGGACAGGGTGACCCACGAGCAGTACTTC.

The V gene is TRBV4-3, the J gene TRBJ1-6; TRBD1 aligns across 7 bases. The CDR3 spans 15 residues. Germline V gives CDR1 LGHNA, CDR2 YSLEER. Germline trimming cut 3 bases from V and 7 bases from J; bases unmatched to any gene: 6. This chain's CDR3 is CASSQTGMLNSPLHF. The DNA for the CDR3 is TGCGCCAGCAGCCAGACAGGGATGTTAAATTCACCCCTCCACTTT.

Written as DNA, the CDR3 is TGTGCCAGCAGCTTAATGCGGACAGCGATGAACACTGAAGCTTTCTTT. It encodes CASSLMRTAMNTEAFF. The rearrangement uses TRBV7-3 and TRBJ1-1; possible D gene TRBD1, 6 bases. V was trimmed by 1 base and J by 0 bases, leaving 12 bases between them. Per germline, CDR1 SGHTA and CDR2 FQGTGA. CDR3 length equals 16 residues. Together with reference TRBV7-3 and TRBJ1-1, the CDR3 gives the full variable domain: GAGVSQTPSNKVTEKGKYVELRCDPISGHTALYWYRQSLGQGPEFLIYFQGTGAADDSGLPNDRFFAVRPEGSVSTLKIQRTERGDSAVYLCASSLMRTAMNTEAFFGQGTRLTVV.

The chain is built from TRBV27 and TRBJ2-7; possibly TRBD2 for D (6 bases). CDR3 length: 15 residues. CDR1 is MNHEY and CDR2 is SMNVEV in the germline V gene (reference sequence). The ends were cut back, 6 bases at V and 7 bases at J, with 22 bases in the middle. CDR3 nucleotides: TGTGCCAGCAGCCCTCTGGGACTGATTATTCCTGAGCAGTACTTC. This gives the protein CASSPLGLIIPEQYF.

This chain connects TRBV9 to TRBJ1-2, with D hard to call. Germline V CDR1 and CDR2: SGDLS, YYNGEE. The CDR3 has 10 residues. Trimming shortened V by 3 bases and J by 8 bases, and 5 bases separated the two germline ends. This chain's CDR3 is CASSGPGYTF. The CDR3 coding sequence is TGTGCCAGCAGCGGGCCCGGCTACACCTTC. Full variable domain (missing parts from reference TRBV9 and TRBJ1-2): DSGVTQTPKHLITATGQRVTLRCSPRSGDLSVYWYQQSLDQGLQFLIQYYNGEERAKGNILERFSAQQFPDLHSELNLSSLELGDSALYFCASSGPGYTFGSGTRLTVV.

V is TRBV6-1 and J is TRBJ2-7; D is unresolved. V was shortened by 6 bases and J by 4 bases, with 16 bases between the two germline ends. The germline gives CDR1 MNHNS, CDR2 SASEGT. This CDR3 is 14 amino acids long. The CDR3 reads CASSGFAGAYEQYF. In nucleotides, the CDR3 is TGTGCCAGCAGCGGATTCGCAGGCGCGTACGAGCAGTACTTC.

The V gene is TRBV4-3, the J gene TRBJ1-1, with 8 bases aligning to TRBD1. V trimming: 2 bases; J trimming: 6 bases; junction bases outside the gene matches: 11. This CDR3 has 16 amino acids. Germline values: CDR1 LGHNA, CDR2 YSLEER. The CDR3 loop reads CASSQYHRGVRAEAFF. The CDR3 coding sequence is TGCGCCAGCAGCCAATACCACAGGGGGGTTCGGGCTGAAGCTTTCTTT.

This sequence joins TRBV7-9 and TRBJ2-4; no clear D gene. The CDR3 is 11 residues long. Trimming took off 6 bases at V and 11 bases at J, with 11 bases between the two ends. Germline CDR1 SEHNR, CDR2 FQNEAQ (reference sequence). The CDR3 coding sequence is TGTGCCAGCAGTTTTGGCCCTTTTCAGTACTTC. The encoded protein is CASSFGPFQYF.

This chain connects TRBV11-2 to TRBJ2-1, with 14 bases identical to TRBD2. CDR1 SGHAT and CDR2 FQNNGV come from the germline V gene. The CDR3 consists of 19 residues. With 5 bases clipped from V and 0 bases from J, the junction kept 9 bases outside the gene matches. The DNA of the CDR3 is TGTGCCAGCAGCGGAAGACTAGCGGGGGGGAGAAGCTCCTACAATGAGCAGTTCTTC. This encodes CASSGRLAGGRSSYNEQFF.

The rearrangement uses TRBV7-3 and TRBJ2-2, with 11 bases lining up with TRBD2. Looked up from germline, CDR1 is SGHTA and CDR2 is FQGTGA. CDR3 size: 15 residues. V was pared by 4 bases and J by 5 bases, with 3 bases of the junction left unmatched. The CDR3 spells CASSSRLAGTGELFF. CDR3 in DNA: TGTGCCAGCAGCTCCCGACTAGCGGGGACCGGGGAGCTGTTTTTT.

This chain uses TRBV5-1 with TRBJ2-7, with unresolved D. The V gene's germline CDR1 is SGHRS and CDR2 YFSETQ. The ends were cut back, 0 bases at V and 4 bases at J, with 11 bases in the middle. This CDR3 has 14 residues. The CDR3 region is CASSLVVDTYEQYF. CDR3 bases: TGCGCCAGCAGCTTGGTAGTAGATACTTACGAGCAGTACTTC. The full variable domain, its missing parts supplied by reference TRBV5-1 and TRBJ2-7, is KAGVTQTPRYLIKTRGQQVTLSCSPISGHRSVSWYQQTPGQGLQFLFEYFSETQRNKGNFPGRFSGRQFSNSRSEMNVSTLELGDSALYLCASSLVVDTYEQYFGPGTRLTVT.

The chain is built from TRBV7-3 and TRBJ2-7; a weak D match, TRBD1 (6 bases). The CDR3 runs 14 residues. The V gene lost 5 bases and the J gene lost 7 bases, with 18 bases spanning the gap. The germline CDR1 and CDR2 sequences are SGHTA and FQGTGA. CDR3 sequence: CASSPQGTGSEQYF. CDR3 sequence (DNA): TGTGCCAGCAGCCCCCAGGGGACGGGATCAGAGCAGTACTTC.

This clone came up once. V usage is TRBV7-3 and J usage is TRBJ2-1; 9 bases are shared with TRBD1. The length of the CDR3 is 15 residues. The germline gives CDR1 SGHTA, CDR2 FQGTGA. V lost 1 base to trimming and J lost 6 bases; unmatched junction nucleotides: 4. The CDR3 coding sequence is TGTGCCAGCAGCTTAAGTGGGACAGGGATCAATGAGCAGTTCTTC. Protein sequence: CASSLSGTGINEQFF.

The sample holds one count of this clone. This chain links TRBV6-5 with TRBJ1-6; the match to TRBD1 covers 7 bases. The CDR3 loop spans 15 amino acids. Per the germline V gene, CDR1 is MNHEY and CDR2 is SVGAGI. The ends lost 4 bases at V and 5 bases at J; junction bases unmatched: 5. The CDR3 bases are TGTGCCAGCAGTTTAGCAGGACAGGATAATTCACCCCTCCACTTT. Residues: CASSLAGQDNSPLHF.

About this clone: One end of the junction varies from germline; a read error may be responsible. The gene calls are TRBV6-1 and TRBJ1-4; D unresolved. CDR1 and CDR2 from the germline V gene are MNHNS and SASEGT. This CDR3 is built from 13 residues. The CDR3 protein is CASTGEVTEKLLF. The CDR3 bases are TGTGCCAGCACCGGGGAGGTTACTGAAAAACTGCTTTTT.

The gene calls are TRBV7-2 and TRBJ2-3, with 7 bases aligning to TRBD1. With V trimmed by 1 base and J by 0 bases, 10 bases remained unmatched. Germline CDR1 reads SGHTA; CDR2 reads FQGNSA. The CDR3 is 18 residues long. This CDR3 reads CASSLEGAGVTSTDTQYF. DNA for the CDR3: TGTGCCAGCAGCTTAGAGGGGGCAGGCGTTACTAGCACAGATACGCAGTATTTT.

In this sample, this clone turned up once. This chain uses TRBV11-2 with TRBJ2-7, with D perhaps matching TRBD2 (6 bases). CDR1 and CDR2 from the germline V gene are SGHAT and FQNNGV. Trimming took 4 bases from V and 5 from J, leaving 15 bases between them. This CDR3 region has 14 residues. Here the CDR3 reads CASSSWDLDDEQYF. CDR3 DNA: TGTGCCAGCAGCTCATGGGACTTGGACGACGAGCAGTACTTC. Full variable domain (missing parts from reference TRBV11-2 and TRBJ2-7): EAGVAQSPRYKIIEKRQSVAFWCNPISGHATLYWYQQILGQGPKLLIQFQNNGVVDDSQLPKDRFSAERLKGVDSTLKIQPAKLEDSAVYLCASSSWDLDDEQYFGPGTRLTVT.

V is TRBV4-1 and J is TRBJ1-5; no clear D gene. Trimming removed 0 bases at V and 4 bases at J, with 13 bases between. Germline lookup yields CDR1 MGHRA and CDR2 YSYEKL. This CDR3 is built from 16 residues. CDR3 protein: CASSQEAAVLNQPQHF. The CDR3 DNA reads as TGCGCCAGCAGCCAAGAAGCGGCAGTCTTAAATCAGCCCCAGCATTTT.

DNA of the CDR3: TGTGCCAGCAGTCCTCAGGGGGCAGGGACTGAAGCTTTCTTT. This codes for CASSPQGAGTEAFF. The chain combines TRBV27 with TRBJ1-1, with 8 nucleotides matching TRBD1. Germline lookup yields CDR1 MNHEY and CDR2 SMNVEV (reference sequence). V was clipped by 5 bases and J by 5 bases; unmatched bases: 7. CDR3 length: 14 amino acids.

V gene TRBV5-1 combines with J gene TRBJ2-7; weak D call: TRBD2 (6 bases). In germline, CDR1 is SGHRS, CDR2 YFSETQ. The length of the CDR3 is 13 residues. V was pared by 5 bases and J by 1 base, with 10 bases between. CDR3 in amino acids: CASSVEGSYEQYF. CDR3 coding DNA: TGCGCCAGCAGTGTGGAGGGGTCCTACGAGCAGTACTTC.